This is a list of T cell receptor beta chains from one sample in a study of PD-L1 blockade in urothelial cancer. Sequenced by immunoSEQ multiplex PCR; TCRdb stores in-frame clones only, minus some. The data contain tens of thousands of clones, approximately 80% of them singletons. The material sequenced was PBMCs, taken around atezolizumab (anti-PD-L1) treatment. These TCRs come from a man in his 70s with urothelial cancer. Each CDR3 is given with its conserved first and last residue. The D gene is left open where the match is weak. Some rows mark clone size as missing; the rest say once, few, many or name a class of expanded clone.

D gene,J gene,V gene,clone size,CDR3 protein,CDR3 DNA
NA,TRBJ1-1,TRBV28,NA,CASSFPGNTEAFF,TGTGCCAGCAGTTTCCCGGGGAACACTGAAGCTTTCTTT
TRBD1,TRBJ2-5,TRBV7-2,NA,CASSSDRAKETQYF,TGTGCCAGCAGCTCGGACAGGGCTAAAGAGACCCAGTACTTC
NA,TRBJ2-5,TRBV28,NA,CATRRRQETQYF,TGTGCCACCAGAAGGAGACAAGAGACCCAGTACTTC
NA,TRBJ1-2,TRBV5-6,NA,CASSSPGLRGYTF,TGTGCCAGCAGCTCTCCAGGGTTGAGGGGCTACACCTTC
TRBD2,TRBJ2-2,TRBV28,NA,CANAGANTGELFF,TGTGCCAATGCGGGAGCGAACACCGGGGAGCTGTTTTTT
TRBD2,TRBJ2-7,TRBV12-5,NA,CASGLRLWGTSDSYEQYF,TGTGCTAGTGGTTTGAGGCTTTGGGGGACTAGCGACTCCTACGAGCAGTACTTC
TRBD1,TRBJ1-2,TRBV28,few,CASSLAGGGNYGYTF,TGTGCCAGCAGTTTAGCAGGGGGCGGGAACTATGGCTACACCTTC
NA,TRBJ1-1,TRBV7-2,NA,CASSSGVAGSRAFF,TGTGCCAGCAGCAGCGGCGTGGCCGGATCCAGAGCTTTCTTT
NA,TRBJ1-1,TRBV5-1,NA,CASSTGGNTEAFF,TGCGCCAGCAGCACCGGGGGAAACACTGAAGCTTTCTTT
NA,TRBJ2-5,TRBV7-9,NA,CASSSKNVETQYF,TGTGCCAGCAGCTCTAAGAACGTGGAGACCCAGTACTTC
NA,TRBJ2-1,TRBV28,NA,CASSSMPLQVSNEQFF,TGTGCCAGCAGTTCCATGCCTTTACAGGTTTCCAATGAGCAGTTCTTC
NA,TRBJ2-7,TRBV6-6,NA,CASSPAETYEQYF,TGTGCCAGCAGTCCAGCGGAAACCTACGAGCAGTACTTC
TRBD1,TRBJ1-5,TRBV7-2,NA,CASSLGQGYQPQHF,TGTGCCAGCAGCTTGGGACAGGGGTATCAGCCCCAGCATTTT
NA,TRBJ1-5,TRBV5-1,NA,CASSLTAGSNQPQHF,TGCGCCAGCAGCTTGACTGCAGGTAGCAATCAGCCCCAGCATTTT
NA,TRBJ2-2,TRBV7-3,NA,CASSPRSGSGGELFF,TGTGCCAGCAGCCCACGTAGCGGTTCGGGCGGGGAGCTGTTTTTT
TRBD2,TRBJ2-7,TRBV10-3,NA,CAISEGSGAAYEQYF,TGTGCCATCAGTGAAGGTAGCGGGGCCGCCTACGAGCAGTACTTC
TRBD1,TRBJ1-2,TRBV6-5,NA,CASSYSGTGIGYGYTF,TGTGCCAGCAGTTACAGCGGGACAGGGATCGGCTATGGCTACACCTTC
NA,TRBJ1-4,TRBV11-2,NA,CASSLDTKLFF,TGTGCCAGCAGCTTAGACACTAAACTGTTTTTT
TRBD1,TRBJ1-4,TRBV19,NA,CASMRQGVSNEKLFF,TGTGCCAGTATGAGACAGGGGGTTTCGAATGAAAAACTGTTTTTT
NA,TRBJ2-6,TRBV5-1,once,CASSSELAGANVLTF,TGCGCCAGCAGTTCTGAGCTGGCTGGGGCCAACGTCCTGACTTTC
TRBD1,TRBJ2-5,TRBV28,NA,CASSSEGGGYQETQYF,TGTGCCAGCAGTTCCGAAGGGGGCGGGTACCAAGAGACCCAGTACTTC
TRBD2,TRBJ2-1,TRBV4-3,few,CASSHALAGGPVEQFF,TGCGCCAGCAGCCACGCCTTAGCGGGAGGGCCGGTTGAGCAGTTCTTC
NA,TRBJ2-7,TRBV2,NA,CASNPAYEQYF,TGTGCCAGCAATCCAGCCTACGAGCAGTACTTC
TRBD2,TRBJ2-4,TRBV18,NA,CASSPPASGTNIQYF,TGTGCCAGCTCACCACCGGCTAGCGGGACGAACATTCAGTACTTC
TRBD2,TRBJ2-5,TRBV6-4,NA,CASSEGAGPSETQYF,TGTGCCAGCAGTGAGGGAGCGGGACCGTCAGAGACCCAGTACTTC
NA,TRBJ2-2,TRBV7-9,few,CASHSAGFLDTGELFF,TGTGCCAGCCACTCAGCGGGCTTTTTGGACACCGGGGAGCTGTTTTTT
TRBD1,TRBJ1-1,TRBV6-1,NA,CASRRDSIMNTEAFF,TGTGCCAGCCGCCGGGACAGTATTATGAACACTGAAGCTTTCTTT
NA,TRBJ2-7,TRBV5-6,NA,CASSFVASYEQYF,TGTGCCAGCAGCTTCGTTGCGTCCTACGAGCAGTACTTC
NA,TRBJ2-5,TRBV6-6,NA,CASSQSGVNGQETQYF,TGTGCCAGCAGTCAATCAGGGGTGAATGGCCAAGAGACCCAGTACTTC
NA,TRBJ2-7,TRBV9,NA,CASSFGTNSGTYEQYF,TGTGCCAGCAGCTTCGGGACAAACTCGGGAACCTACGAGCAGTACTTC
TRBD1,TRBJ2-2,TRBV5-6,NA,CASSAPGGFSGELFF,TGTGCCAGCAGCGCCCCAGGGGGTTTCTCCGGGGAGCTGTTTTTT
TRBD1,TRBJ1-1,TRBV5-1,NA,CASSLQTGTGNTEAFF,TGCGCCAGCAGCTTACAAACCGGGACAGGGAACACTGAAGCTTTCTTT
NA,TRBJ2-7,TRBV14,NA,CASSVLTGKGLEQYF,TGTGCCAGCAGCGTATTAACAGGGAAGGGGCTCGAGCAGTACTTC
TRBD2,TRBJ2-5,TRBV10-3,NA,CAISESVLAGRETQYF,TGTGCCATCAGTGAGTCGGTTCTAGCGGGTAGAGAGACCCAGTACTTC
TRBD1,TRBJ2-7,TRBV2,NA,CASRDRGYEQYF,TGTGCCAGCAGGGACAGGGGCTACGAGCAGTACTTC
NA,TRBJ2-7,TRBV27,NA,CASSFGPVAGRSYEQYF,TGTGCCAGCAGTTTCGGCCCAGTGGCGGGACGCTCCTACGAGCAGTACTTC
NA,TRBJ1-1,TRBV19,NA,CASKDRNTEAFF,TGTGCCAGCAAGGACAGGAACACTGAAGCTTTCTTT
TRBD2,TRBJ2-1,TRBV18,NA,CASSPPSGRAYNEQFF,TGTGCCAGCTCACCACCCAGCGGGAGGGCCTACAATGAGCAGTTCTTC
TRBD1,TRBJ2-7,TRBV19,once,CASSTWDRSREQYF,TGTGCCAGTAGTACCTGGGACAGGTCGCGCGAGCAGTACTTC
NA,TRBJ1-2,TRBV28,NA,CAISGRSYTF,TGTGCCATCTCAGGGAGGAGCTACACCTTC
NA,TRBJ1-1,TRBV18,NA,CASSQIWQNPNTEAFF,TGTGCCAGCTCCCAAATCTGGCAGAACCCGAACACTGAAGCTTTCTTT
TRBD1,TRBJ1-5,TRBV6-5,NA,CATKAAGGGPQHF,TGTGCCACAAAGGCGGCAGGGGGAGGTCCCCAGCATTTT
NA,TRBJ1-5,TRBV19,NA,CASSIQGSNQPQHF,TGTGCCAGTAGTATACAGGGCAGCAATCAGCCCCAGCATTTT
TRBD2,TRBJ2-2,TRBV4-2,NA,CASSARGGTGELFF,TGTGCCAGCAGCGCTCGCGGGGGTACCGGGGAGCTGTTTTTT
NA,TRBJ2-2,TRBV27,NA,CASSAHQGPNENTGELFF,TGTGCCAGCAGTGCCCATCAGGGTCCGAACGAGAACACCGGGGAGCTGTTTTTT
TRBD2,TRBJ2-5,TRBV5-1,NA,CASSFMLAGGEETQYF,TGCGCCAGCAGCTTCATGTTGGCGGGAGGGGAAGAGACCCAGTACTTC
TRBD1,TRBJ1-1,TRBV7-2,NA,CASSPPTGEPKNTEAFF,TGTGCCAGCAGCCCCCCGACAGGGGAGCCCAAAAACACTGAAGCTTTCTTT
NA,TRBJ1-1,TRBV25-1,NA,CASSETEVNTEAFF,TGTGCCAGCAGTGAAACGGAGGTTAACACTGAAGCTTTCTTT
TRBD1,TRBJ2-1,TRBV15,NA,CATSPTGVREQFF,TGTGCCACCAGCCCTACAGGGGTACGAGAGCAGTTCTTC
NA,TRBJ2-7,TRBV4-2,NA,CASSQDQDSSYEQYF,TGTGCCAGCAGCCAAGATCAGGACAGCTCCTACGAGCAGTACTTC
NA,TRBJ2-3,TRBV12-5,NA,CASGSSARGDTQYF,TGTGCTAGTGGTTCTAGCGCCCGGGGAGATACGCAGTATTTT
NA,TRBJ2-5,TRBV5-1,once,CASSFTGNRGETQYF,TGCGCCAGCAGCTTCACAGGGAATAGAGGCGAGACCCAGTACTTC
TRBD1,TRBJ1-2,TRBV6-1,few,CASSPRTGNYGYTF,TGTGCCAGCAGTCCCCGGACAGGAAACTATGGCTACACCTTC
NA,TRBJ1-2,TRBV7-9,NA,CASSLSGLYGYTF,TGTGCCAGCAGCTTATCAGGGCTCTATGGCTACACCTTC